The source of this T cell receptor beta chain is a study of T cells in narcolepsy. The overall study: Patients with NT1 or NT2 and healthy control donors were enrolled. Overall study findings and caveats: Autoreactive clonotypes reportedly recurred in blood of same and different patients, not controls. Autoreactive HCRT-specific and TRIB2-specific clonotypes were marked in same-patient CSF-versus-blood CD4+ comparisons. Some memory CD4+ repertoires had no autoreactive clone sequences.

The table came from immunoSEQ multiplex PCR; TCRdb's copy has only in-frame clones and leaves some out. The sample carries over 15,000 clones, just over 85% recorded once. A word on this clone: Its antigen is as yet unknown.

Trimming took 2 bases from V and 8 from J, leaving 19 bases between them. CDR3 size: 16 residues. From germline, CDR1 is SGHDN and CDR2 FVKESK. This clonotype originated in a human donor in good health. The chain uses TRBV14 and TRBJ2-1; D not certain. Sequenced material: memory (CD45RA-) CD4+ T cells from blood. The CDR3 DNA sequence: TGTGCCAGCAGCCAAATCCTCGGGCTAGGCACGTATGAGCAGTTCTTC. This codes for CASSQILGLGTYEQFF.